The present entry profiles one TCR beta chain with its context. These data are taken from a study of blood T cell repertoires in COVID-19. Study information: Italy, Spain and the United States were the sources of the convalescent and acute COVID-19 samples. T cells, B-cell-depleted T cells, or PBMCs supplied cDNA or gDNA.

Methods used by the authors: Amplification from reference gene primers served as the basis for estimated nucleated cell counts. Clones were read by immunoSEQ multiplex PCR, and TCRdb kept only the in-frame ones, dropping some. V and J calls and clone size come straight from that table; D and trimming were deduced from the DNA. The table shows more than 200,000 clones, with approximately 91% occurring only once. The CDR3 is 11 residues long. Germline V gene data show CDR1 as GTSNPN and CDR2 as SVGIG (reference sequence). V lost 5 bases, J lost 2 bases, and 5 bases lay in between. The sample consisted of peripheral blood. This clonotype originated in a human donor in a cohort sampled during active COVID-19. This rearrangement joins TRBV30 to TRBJ2-3; no clear D. The CDR3: CAWELTDTQYF. For the CDR3, the DNA is TGTGCCTGGGAACTCACAGATACGCAGTATTTT.